This T cell receptor beta chain was found in a study of T cell repertoires in cytomegalovirus infection. On the study more broadly: It was the public TCR beta signatures that indicated both CMV infection and matching HLA type. General study findings and limits: HLA-C-restricted CMV clonotypes gave the most frequent clonotype in two of eight donors.

The CDR3 loop spans 13 amino acids. Deletions cut 10 bases from V and 5 bases from J, with 14 bases between. Germline lookup yields CDR1 KGHDR and CDR2 SFDVKD. One entry per CDR3 protein results from TCRdb running MiXCR on the reads. The sample carries 450,000 to 600,000 distinct CDR3 sequences, roughly a third recorded once. This clonotype appeared a few times. Its antigen is as yet unknown. V is TRBV24-1 and J is TRBJ2-1; no firm D call. This sequence was found in a human donor in good health (CMV status not recorded). Some clones in this sample may be carry-over from other donors' samples. Specimen: cultured PBMCs, collected from culture after CMV antigen stimulation. DNA of the CDR3: TGTGCCACTTCCCACGGTATCCACAATGAGCAGTTCTTC. This translates into CATSHGIHNEQFF.